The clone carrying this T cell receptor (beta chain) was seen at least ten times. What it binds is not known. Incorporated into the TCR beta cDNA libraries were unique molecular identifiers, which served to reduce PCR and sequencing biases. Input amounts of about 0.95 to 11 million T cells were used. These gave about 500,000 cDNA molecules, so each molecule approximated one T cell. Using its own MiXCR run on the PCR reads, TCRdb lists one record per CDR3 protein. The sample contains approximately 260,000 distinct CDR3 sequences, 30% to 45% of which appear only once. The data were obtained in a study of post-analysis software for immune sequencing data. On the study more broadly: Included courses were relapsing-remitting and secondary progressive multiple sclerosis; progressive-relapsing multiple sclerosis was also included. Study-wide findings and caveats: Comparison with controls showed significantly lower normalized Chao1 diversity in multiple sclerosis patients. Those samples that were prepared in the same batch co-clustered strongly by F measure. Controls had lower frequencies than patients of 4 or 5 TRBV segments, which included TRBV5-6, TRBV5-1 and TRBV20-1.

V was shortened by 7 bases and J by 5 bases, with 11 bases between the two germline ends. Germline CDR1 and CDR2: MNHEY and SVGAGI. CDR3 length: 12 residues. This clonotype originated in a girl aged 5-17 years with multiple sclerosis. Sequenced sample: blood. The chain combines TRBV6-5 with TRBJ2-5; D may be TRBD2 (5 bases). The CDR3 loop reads CASIDSGETQYF. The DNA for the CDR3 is TGTGCCAGCATCGACTCGGGGGAGACCCAGTACTTC.